These 9 T cell receptor beta chains originate from one sample sequenced in a study of T cell repertoires in cytomegalovirus infection. Their specific antigens are unknown. MiXCR, applied by TCRdb to the reads, yields one record per CDR3 protein. Found here are roughly 60,000 distinct CDR3 sequences, more than 25% of them singletons; the top ten hold 60% to 80%. Input material: PBMCs, sequenced either directly or after in vitro stimulation (not recorded which). The receptors were gathered from a human donor in good health (CMV status not recorded). Some clones in this sample may be carry-over from other donors' samples.

This clonotype occurred a few times. The genes are TRBV4-1 and TRBJ2-5, with 10 bases lining up with TRBD1. Germline CDR1 MGHRA, CDR2 YSYEKL. V was clipped by 1 base and J by 3 bases; unmatched bases: 5. CDR3 size: 16 residues. CDR3 sequence (DNA): TGCGCCAGCAGCCAAGGTTTAGGACAGGGGGAAGAGACCCAGTACTTC. Translating gives CASSQGLGQGEETQYF.

V gene TRBV7-2 combines with J gene TRBJ2-1; 8 bases fit TRBD2. This CDR3 has 14 residues. The ends lost 1 base at V and 10 bases at J; junction bases unmatched: 6. Germline V gene lookup returns CDR1 SGHTA and CDR2 FQGNSA. The CDR3 protein is CASSLDGGAREQFF. CDR3 DNA: TGTGCCAGCAGCTTAGACGGGGGGGCCCGGGAGCAGTTCTTC.

In its sample, this clonotype was seen a few times. The chain links TRBV6-2 or TRBV6-3 to TRBJ2-5; the match to TRBD1 covers 10 bases. The CDR3 length is 15 residues. After removal of 2 bases from V and 4 bases from J, the junction contained 4 bases not matched to a gene. Germline CDR1 and CDR2: MNHEY and SVGEGT. In nucleotides, the CDR3 is TGTGCCAGCAGTTACCGGACAGGGGGAGGAGAGACCCAGTACTTC. Protein product: CASSYRTGGGETQYF.

This chain uses TRBV6-2 or TRBV6-3 with TRBJ1-6, with TRBD1 matching over 7 bases. The CDR3 is 16 amino acids. Trimming took 2 bases from V and 7 from J; bases not matched to a gene: 8. Germline lookup yields CDR1 MNHEY and CDR2 SVGEGT. CDR3 amino acids: CASSYPSTGRNSPLHF. CDR3 in DNA: TGTGCCAGCAGTTACCCCTCGACAGGGAGGAATTCACCCCTCCACTTT.

V gene TRBV25-1 combines with J gene TRBJ2-7; D remains ambiguous. This CDR3 contains 14 residues. Trimming left V 4 bases short and J 4 bases short, with 14 bases between. Germline V gene lookup returns CDR1 MGHDK and CDR2 SYGVNS. CDR3 in DNA: TGTGCCAGCAGTGCACCGGGTCTCGGGTACGAGCAGTACTTC. It encodes CASSAPGLGYEQYF.

The chain joins TRBV5-5 to TRBJ2-7; 9 nucleotides match TRBD1. V was pared by 4 bases and J by 1 base, with 3 bases of the junction left unmatched. Germline V gene data show CDR1 as SGHKS and CDR2 as YYEKEE (reference sequence). The CDR3 spans 14 residues. The CDR3 here is CASSPGQGSYEQYF. CDR3 DNA sequence: TGTGCCAGCAGCCCGGGACAGGGTTCCTACGAGCAGTACTTC. The complete variable domain, with remaining parts taken from reference TRBV5-5 and TRBJ2-7, reads DAGVTQSPTHLIKTRGQQVTLRCSPISGHKSVSWYQQVLGQGPQFIFQYYEKEERGRGNFPDRFSARQFPNYSSELNVNALLLGDSALYLCASSPGQGSYEQYFGPGTRLTVT.

This clonotype turned up a few times. This chain links TRBV28 with TRBJ2-1; the D is unclear. CDR1 is MDHEN, CDR2 SYDVKM, per germline. The germline V and J ends were trimmed by 2 bases and 4 bases, with 12 bases remaining between them. This CDR3 region has 15 residues. This CDR3 reads CASSLVGRAYNEQFF. The CDR3 DNA reads TGTGCCAGCAGTTTAGTAGGCAGAGCATACAATGAGCAGTTCTTC.

This clonotype was found a few times. The rearrangement links TRBV14 to TRBJ2-5, with 12 positions matching TRBD2. Germline V gene lookup returns CDR1 SGHDN and CDR2 FVKESK. V lost 2 bases and J lost 5; bases outside the gene matches: 3. The CDR3 contains 15 residues. CDR3 amino acids: CASSQLAGGDETQYF. The CDR3 DNA follows: TGTGCCAGCAGCCAACTAGCGGGAGGGGACGAGACCCAGTACTTC. The full variable domain, completed using reference TRBV14 and TRBJ2-5, is EAGVTQFPSHSVIEKGQTVTLRCDPISGHDNLYWYRRVMGKEIKFLLHFVKESKQDESGMPNNRFLAERTGGTYSTLKVQPAELEDSGVYFCASSQLAGGDETQYFGPGTRLLVL.

This clonotype is deemed medium-sized. The chain's CDR3 is CASSQDLIGGANLYSGNTIYF. The DNA of the CDR3 is TGCGCCAGCAGCCAAGATCTCATTGGCGGGGCCAACCTATACTCTGGAAACACCATATATTTT. The chain links TRBV4-3 to TRBJ1-3; D possibly corresponds to TRBD1 (5 bases). Trimming shortened V by 0 bases and J by 0 bases, and 24 bases separated the two germline ends. CDR1 is LGHNA, CDR2 YSLEER, per germline. The CDR3 sequence is 21 residues long.